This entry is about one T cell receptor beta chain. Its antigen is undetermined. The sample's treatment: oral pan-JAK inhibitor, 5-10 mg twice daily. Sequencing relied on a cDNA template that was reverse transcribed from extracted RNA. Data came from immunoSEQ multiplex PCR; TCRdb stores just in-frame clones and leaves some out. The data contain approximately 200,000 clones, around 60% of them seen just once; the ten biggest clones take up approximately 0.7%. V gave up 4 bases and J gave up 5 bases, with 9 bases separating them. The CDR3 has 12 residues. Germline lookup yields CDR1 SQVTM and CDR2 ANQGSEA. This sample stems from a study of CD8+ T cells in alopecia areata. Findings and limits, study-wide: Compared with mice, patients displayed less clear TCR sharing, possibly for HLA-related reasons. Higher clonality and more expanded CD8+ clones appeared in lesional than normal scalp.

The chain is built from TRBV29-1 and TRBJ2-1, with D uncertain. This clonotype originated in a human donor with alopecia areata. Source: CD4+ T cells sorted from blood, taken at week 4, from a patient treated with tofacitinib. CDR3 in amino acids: CSVALLNNEQFF. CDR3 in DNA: TGCAGCGTTGCTCTACTAAACAATGAGCAGTTCTTC.